These 31 T cell receptor beta chains originate from one sample sequenced in a study of Tregs in tolerant kidney transplant recipients. Sequencing was performed with immunoSEQ multiplex PCR; in TCRdb, only in-frame clones are kept and a portion is missing. The sample contains under 300,000 clones, approximately 84% of which appear only once. The sequenced sample consisted of CD4+ T cells from blood. The source is a human donor in good health.

V gene TRBV5-1 combines with J gene TRBJ2-1; 8 bases agree with TRBD2. Trimming at V came to 5 bases and at J to 3 bases, leaving 7 bases not matched to a gene. The CDR3 loop spans 15 amino acids. Germline V CDR1 and CDR2: SGHRS, YFSETQ. CDR3 protein: CASRLFSGNYNEQFF. CDR3 DNA: TGCGCCAGCAGACTCTTTAGCGGGAACTACAATGAGCAGTTCTTC.

The gene calls are TRBV7-9 and TRBJ1-3, with D unresolved. CDR1 is SEHNR and CDR2 is FQNEAQ in the germline V gene (reference sequence). This CDR3 is 14 amino acids long. V lost 4 bases, J lost 3 bases, and 10 bases lay in between. The CDR3: CASSSFSGGNTIYF. CDR3 DNA: TGTGCCAGCAGCTCGTTCAGCGGTGGAAACACCATATATTTT.

The chain employs TRBV6-5 and TRBJ1-1, with 7 positions matching TRBD1. The CDR3 has 15 amino acids. The V segment lost 0 bases and the J segment 1 base; nucleotides outside the gene matches: 2. From germline, CDR1 is MNHEY and CDR2 SVGAGI. The CDR3, as DNA: TGTGCCAGCAGTTACTCACAGGGGAGGAACACTGAAGCTTTCTTT. Protein sequence: CASSYSQGRNTEAFF.

This chain links TRBV5-4 with TRBJ2-7; TRBD1 agrees at 11 bases. Trimming took 4 bases from V and 4 from J; bases not matched to a gene: 10. Germline V gene data show CDR1 as SGHNT and CDR2 as YYREEE (reference sequence). This CDR3 has 16 residues. The DNA for the CDR3 is TGTGCCAGCAGCCCTTCATCGGGACAGGGGGGATACGAGCAGTACTTC. Protein product: CASSPSSGQGGYEQYF.

V is TRBV18 and J is TRBJ1-5; no clear D. The CDR3 is 14 amino acids. V lost 3 bases and J 5 bases, leaving 11 bases between the germline ends. Germline V gene sequence: CDR1 KGHSH, CDR2 LQKENI. The CDR3 coding sequence is TGTGCCAGCTCACCGGGAAAGGTGGATCAGCCCCAGCATTTT. Translation: CASSPGKVDQPQHF.

This chain links TRBV28 with TRBJ1-2; D perhaps matches TRBD1 (6 bases). CDR1 MDHEN and CDR2 SYDVKM come from the germline V gene. Trimming took 4 bases from V and 6 from J, leaving 9 bases between them. The CDR3 is 12 amino acids. As DNA, the CDR3 is TGTGCCAGCAGTTACAGGACAGATGGCTACACCTTC. It yields the protein CASSYRTDGYTF.

This clone was observed once. The chain uses TRBV10-3 and TRBJ2-7, with 8 bases identical to TRBD1. V lost 4 bases, J lost 6 bases, and 14 bases stayed unmatched. CDR1 ENHRY and CDR2 SYGVKD come from the germline V gene. This CDR3 is 16 amino acids long. The CDR3 region is CAISATTGGKYFEQYF. Here the CDR3 DNA reads TGTGCCATCAGTGCAACCACAGGGGGGAAGTACTTCGAGCAGTACTTC.

This clone was detected only once. The CDR3 loop reads CASSLAGPWGSFF. The CDR3 DNA follows: TGTGCCAGCTCCCTAGCGGGTCCCTGGGGGTCTTTCTTC. The gene calls are TRBV6-1 and TRBJ2-1; 8 nucleotides agree with TRBD2. The trim removed 8 bases at V and 16 bases at J, leaving 16 bases unmatched. The germline gives CDR1 MNHNS, CDR2 SASEGT. This CDR3 spans 13 amino acids.

CDR3 protein: CASAGLSTGELFF. The DNA for the CDR3 is TGTGCCAGCGCGGGCCTGAGCACCGGGGAGCTGTTTTTT. The chain recombines TRBV7-8 with TRBJ2-2; D possibly corresponds to TRBD2 (5 bases). This CDR3 has 13 amino acids. Per the germline V gene, CDR1 is SGHVS and CDR2 is FQNEAQ. The V end lost 8 bases, the J end lost 4 bases, and 11 bases lay between the germline ends.

The CDR3 DNA reads as TGTGCCAGTACTCCACTCCGGGACCCTCGAAGCGAAGAGACCCAGTACTTC. Protein: CASTPLRDPRSEETQYF. This chain joins TRBV19 and TRBJ2-5; D is tentatively TRBD1 or TRBD2 (5 bases each). Germline V lookup: CDR1 LNHDA, CDR2 SQIVND (reference sequence). This CDR3 comprises 17 residues. V was trimmed by 7 bases and J by 3 bases, leaving 24 bases between them.

CDR3 coding DNA: TGCGCCAGCAGCTTGTCAGGGACCTCCTACGAGCAGTACTTC. Residues: CASSLSGTSYEQYF. J is TRBJ2-7 and V is TRBV5-1; the D call may be TRBD1 or TRBD2 (5 bases each). V lost 1 base, J lost 0 bases, and 8 bases lay in between. The CDR3 runs to 14 residues. The germline V gene has CDR1 SGHRS and CDR2 YFSETQ. Filled out from reference TRBV5-1 and TRBJ2-7, the complete variable domain reads KAGVTQTPRYLIKTRGQQVTLSCSPISGHRSVSWYQQTPGQGLQFLFEYFSETQRNKGNFPGRFSGRQFSNSRSEMNVSTLELGDSALYLCASSLSGTSYEQYFGPGTRLTVT.

The J gene is TRBJ2-5, the V gene TRBV9; 8 nucleotides agree with TRBD1. CDR1 and CDR2 from the germline V gene are SGDLS and YYNGEE. The CDR3 length is 15 residues. Trimming cost V 3 bases and J 3 bases; bases outside gene matches: 7. The CDR3 nucleotides read TGTGCCAGCAGCGCTGGACAGGGCCCTAAAGAGACCCAGTACTTC. As protein: CASSAGQGPKETQYF.

The chain is built from TRBV27 and TRBJ1-1, with D tentatively TRBD1 (6 bases). The CDR3 has 16 amino acids. Trimming took 5 bases from V and 1 from J, leaving 17 bases between them. Germline V gene data show CDR1 as MNHEY and CDR2 as SMNVEV (reference sequence). The CDR3 DNA is TGTGCCAGCAGTCTCTCTCCCGGGACATCGAACACTGAAGCTTTCTTT. This codes for CASSLSPGTSNTEAFF.

This chain uses TRBV11-3 with TRBJ2-7, with D perhaps TRBD2 (7 bases). Germline V CDR1 and CDR2: SGHNT, YENEEA. Deletions cut 3 bases from V and 1 base from J, with 16 bases between. CDR3 length: 16 amino acids. This chain's CDR3 is CASSLGAGVGSYEQYF. CDR3 in DNA: TGTGCCAGCAGCTTGGGGGCGGGAGTTGGTTCCTACGAGCAGTACTTC.

V and J are TRBV11-2 and TRBJ2-1; D is uncertain. Germline CDR1 reads SGHAT; CDR2 reads FQNNGV. The length of the CDR3 is 15 residues. Trimming left V 6 bases short and J 2 bases short, with 14 bases between. The CDR3 region has the DNA TGTGCCAGCAGTCGGACCCGCCGGGCCTACAATGAGCAGTTCTTC. Encoded protein: CASSRTRRAYNEQFF.

The rearrangement joins TRBV5-1 to TRBJ2-3; the D is unclear. Germline CDR1 SGHRS, CDR2 YFSETQ. The CDR3 is made up of 15 amino acids. Between the trimmed V and J ends, which lost 2 bases and 3 bases, there was a span of 13 bases. CDR3 DNA: TGCGCCAGCAGCTTTTCCACCCCGCCTACAGATACGCAGTATTTT. It specifies CASSFSTPPTDTQYF.

The J gene is TRBJ1-3, the V gene TRBV15; no firm D call. V was clipped by 0 bases and J by 0 bases, with 6 bases between them. Germline loops: CDR1 LNHNV, CDR2 YYDKDF (reference sequence). The CDR3 is 15 amino acids. The CDR3 bases are TGTGCCACCAGCAGAGATGGGTACTCTGGAAACACCATATATTTT. Residues: CATSRDGYSGNTIYF.

Worth noting for this clone: The germline gene is not matched at one end of the junction; a read error may be the cause. This rearrangement joins TRBV7-7 to TRBJ2-5; 13 positions match TRBD2. The germline V gene encodes CDR1 SSHAT and CDR2 FNYEAQ (reference sequence). The CDR3 length is 16 residues. The CDR3, as DNA: TGTGCTAGCAGCCCTAGGACTAGCGGGGGCCTGCAGACCCAGTACTTC. Its protein is CASSPRTSGGLQTQYF. The full variable domain, rest sourced from reference TRBV7-7 and TRBJ2-5, is GAGVSQSPRYKVTKRGQDVTLRCDPISSHATLYWYQQALGQGPEFLTYFNYEAQPDKSGLPSDRFSAERPEGSISTLTIQRTEQRDSAMYRCASSPRTSGGLQTQYFGPGTRLLVL.

Regarding this clone: As the CDR3 is not closed by the conserved phenylalanine or tryptophan, this likely results from a read error. The rearrangement joins TRBV19 to TRBJ2-7, with TRBD1 identical over 8 bases. V was clipped by 6 bases and J by 2 bases; unmatched bases: 12. Germline-derived CDR1 and CDR2 are LNHDA and SQIVND (reference sequence). CDR3 length: 16 residues. The CDR3: CASSRDRTGTTYEQYL. The CDR3 bases are TGTGCCAGTAGCCGGGACCGGACAGGGACGACCTACGAGCAGTACCTC.

This clone was observed a few times. The rearrangement uses TRBV7-9 and TRBJ2-7, with 10 bases identical to TRBD1. V lost 4 bases, J lost 7 bases, and 13 bases stayed unmatched. Per germline, CDR1 SEHNR and CDR2 FQNEAQ (reference sequence). The CDR3 has 16 amino acids. As DNA, the CDR3 is TGTGCCAGCAGCTCCCCCCGACAGGGGGCGCGGGGTGAGCAGTACTTC. It codes for CASSSPRQGARGEQYF.

This chain connects TRBV29-1 to TRBJ2-3; D may be TRBD1 or TRBD2 (5 bases each). V lost 6 bases to trimming and J lost 2 bases, with 18 bases between them. The V gene's germline CDR1 is SQVTM and CDR2 ANQGSEA. The CDR3 is 15 amino acids. The CDR3 is CSVSSGTAFTDTQYF. CDR3 bases: TGCAGCGTGTCTTCCGGGACCGCTTTCACAGATACGCAGTATTTT.

The chain couples TRBV11-2 to TRBJ1-2, with D unresolved. The CDR3 length is 13 residues. Trimming stripped 1 base from V and 3 bases from J, with 6 bases between. Germline-derived CDR1 and CDR2 are SGHAT and FQNNGV. CDR3 sequence (DNA): TGTGCCAGCAGCTTAGCCGGGGACTATGGCTACACCTTC. Its translation: CASSLAGDYGYTF.

The chain recombines TRBV21-1 with TRBJ1-2. TRBV21-1 is deemed a pseudogene. The CDR3 has 14 amino acids. The CDR3 sequence is CASSKEGGPYGYTF. The CDR3 DNA is TGTGCCAGCAGCAAAGAGGGTGGGCCCTATGGCTACACCTTC.

The V gene is TRBV5-1, the J gene TRBJ2-7, with a tentative D call TRBD2 (5 bases). The CDR3 is 13 residues long. The germline V and J ends were trimmed by 2 bases and 0 bases, with 6 bases remaining between them. Germline-derived CDR1 and CDR2 are SGHRS and YFSETQ. CDR3 coding DNA: TGCGCCAGCAGCTTCGGGGACTCCTACGAGCAGTACTTC. It is translated as CASSFGDSYEQYF.

The chain has TRBV14 and TRBJ1-4; D possibly corresponds to TRBD1 (6 bases). The CDR3 has 16 amino acids. The V gene's germline CDR1 is SGHDN and CDR2 FVKESK. V was clipped by 2 bases and J by 0 bases, with 10 bases between them. The CDR3 region is CASSQRTAATNEKLFF. The CDR3 DNA sequence: TGTGCCAGCAGCCAAAGGACAGCAGCAACTAATGAAAAACTGTTTTTT.

This chain links TRBV6-6 with TRBJ2-1; the match to TRBD2 covers 13 bases. Trimming removed 6 bases from V and 6 bases from J; junction bases left unmatched: 8. This CDR3 is 16 amino acids long. Germline CDR1 reads MNHNY; CDR2 reads SVGAGI (reference sequence). CDR3 in amino acids: CASRPTSGGAVNEQFF. CDR3 DNA sequence: TGTGCCAGCAGACCTACTAGCGGGGGGGCCGTCAATGAGCAGTTCTTC.

The rearrangement uses TRBV5-6 and TRBJ1-6; D uncertain. The germline gives CDR1 SGHDT, CDR2 YYEEEE. Between the trimmed V and J ends, which lost 0 bases and 0 bases, there was a span of 7 bases. The CDR3 extends over 16 amino acids. Here the CDR3 DNA reads TGTGCCAGCAGCTTGGGAGGACGCTCCTATAATTCACCCCTCCACTTT. Translating it yields CASSLGGRSYNSPLHF.

The J gene is TRBJ1-4, the V gene TRBV2; 7 positions agree with TRBD1. J was trimmed by 3 bases and V by 5 bases; bases with no gene match: 3. This CDR3 has 14 residues. Per germline, CDR1 SNHLY and CDR2 FYNNEI. CDR3 protein: CASSTGVANEKLFF. The CDR3, as DNA: TGTGCCAGCAGTACAGGGGTTGCTAATGAAAAACTGTTTTTT.

This clone occurred a few times. The V and J genes are TRBV6-5 and TRBJ2-5; unclear D gene. This CDR3 comprises 15 residues. From germline, CDR1 is MNHEY and CDR2 SVGAGI. V lost 2 bases to trimming and J lost 5 bases, with 15 bases between them. The CDR3 coding sequence is TGTGCCAGCAGTTACATGACCACCGACGGGGAGACCCAGTACTTC. It encodes CASSYMTTDGETQYF.

This chain connects TRBV15 to TRBJ2-7; D gene ambiguous. Trimming pared 0 bases from V and 3 bases from J, leaving 12 bases between. The CDR3 covers 15 residues. The germline V gene has CDR1 LNHNV and CDR2 YYDKDF (reference sequence). The CDR3 DNA reads TGTGCCACCAGCAGAGATACTGGAGATCTCTACGAGCAGTACTTC. It translates to CATSRDTGDLYEQYF.

J is TRBJ2-5 and V is TRBV4-2; D remains ambiguous. Germline V lookup: CDR1 LGHNA, CDR2 YNFKEQ. Trimming stripped 3 bases from V and 4 bases from J, with 9 bases between. This CDR3 region has 13 residues. CDR3 sequence: CASSQRPGETQYF. The CDR3 bases are TGTGCCAGCAGCCAGAGGCCTGGAGAGACCCAGTACTTC.